This record looks at one TCR beta chain sequence and its context. V was clipped by 4 bases and J by 4 bases; unmatched bases: 10. This CDR3 contains 16 residues. One entry per CDR3 protein results from TCRdb running MiXCR on the RACE reads. The sample has around 60,000 distinct CDR3 sequences, 6.7% seen once. This sample is part of a study of human T cells and chemical hapten exposure. Study-wide context: Patients were given diphenylcyclopropenone on the scalp weekly across the approximately 25-week study.

Time point meaning: pre-sensitization, week 0. As to treatment: therapeutic diphenylcyclopropenone sensitization with weekly scalp DPC. Extraction yielded total RNA from whole blood (unfractionated). The origin of this receptor is a woman aged 30 to 39 with alopecia areata. Some clones in this sample may be carry-over from other donors' samples. The sequencing here drew on whole blood, taken in connection with sensitization to the hapten diphenylcyclopropenone (DPC). This sequence joins TRBV12-3 or TRBV12-4 and TRBJ1-2; 9 nucleotides line up with TRBD1. In nucleotides, the CDR3 is TGTGCCAGCAGTTCAGAAAACAGGGGGCGCTTCTATGGCTACACCTTC. This encodes CASSSENRGRFYGYTF.